This T cell receptor (beta chain) was obtained from a study of T-cell memory formation after mild COVID-19. For the study at large: Most TCR clusters belonged to a single donor.

The V end lost 2 bases, the J end lost 1 base, and 11 bases lay between the germline ends. Germline values: CDR1 SEHNR, CDR2 FQNEAQ (reference sequence). The CDR3 length is 15 residues. TCRdb passed the 5' RACE reads through MiXCR, listing each CDR3 protein once. The sample shows about 120,000 distinct CDR3 sequences, 16% of them seen only once. This sequence was found in an adult woman who had mild COVID-19 (a few samples of this study predate the infection). Cell type and time point are not known. The genes are TRBV7-9 and TRBJ1-1, with a weak D call TRBD1 (5 bases). Source material: PBMCs or a T cell subset sorted from them (not recorded which). The CDR3 reads CASSLLETANTEAFF. Here the CDR3 DNA reads TGTGCCAGCAGCTTACTCGAGACAGCGAACACTGAAGCTTTCTTT.